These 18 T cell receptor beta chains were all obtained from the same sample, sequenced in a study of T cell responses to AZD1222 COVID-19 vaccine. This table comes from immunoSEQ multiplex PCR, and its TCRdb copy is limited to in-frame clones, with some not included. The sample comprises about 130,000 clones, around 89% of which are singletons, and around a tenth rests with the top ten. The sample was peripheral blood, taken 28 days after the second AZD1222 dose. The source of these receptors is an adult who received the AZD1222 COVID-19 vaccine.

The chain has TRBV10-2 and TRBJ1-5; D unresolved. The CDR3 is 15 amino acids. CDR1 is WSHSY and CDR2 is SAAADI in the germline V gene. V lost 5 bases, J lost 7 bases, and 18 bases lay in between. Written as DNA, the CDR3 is TGCGCCAGCAGTCCGGCTGGGCAGGTCATGCAGCCCCAGCATTTT. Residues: CASSPAGQVMQPQHF.

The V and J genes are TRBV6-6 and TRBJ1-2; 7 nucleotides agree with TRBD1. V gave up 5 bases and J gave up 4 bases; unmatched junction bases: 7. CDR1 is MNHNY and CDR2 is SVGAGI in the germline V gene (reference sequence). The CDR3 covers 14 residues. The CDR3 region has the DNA TGTGCCAGCAGTGTACAGGGGTCCAGCTATGGCTACACCTTC. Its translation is CASSVQGSSYGYTF.

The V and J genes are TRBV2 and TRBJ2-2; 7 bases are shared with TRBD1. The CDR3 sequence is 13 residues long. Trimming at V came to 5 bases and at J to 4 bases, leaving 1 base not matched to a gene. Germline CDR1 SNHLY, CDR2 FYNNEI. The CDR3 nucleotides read TGTGCCAGCAGTTGGGACAGCACCGGGGAGCTGTTTTTT. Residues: CASSWDSTGELFF.

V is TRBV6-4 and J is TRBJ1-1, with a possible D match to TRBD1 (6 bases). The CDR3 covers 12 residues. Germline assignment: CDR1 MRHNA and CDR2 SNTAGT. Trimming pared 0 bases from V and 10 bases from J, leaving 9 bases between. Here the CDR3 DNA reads TGTGCCAGCAGTGACTCGGGCAGGGGAGCTTTCTTT. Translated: CASSDSGRGAFF.

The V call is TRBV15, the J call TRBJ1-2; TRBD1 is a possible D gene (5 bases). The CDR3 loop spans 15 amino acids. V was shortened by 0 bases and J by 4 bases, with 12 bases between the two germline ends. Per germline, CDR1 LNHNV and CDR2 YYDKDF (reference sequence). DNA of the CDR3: TGTGCCACCAGCAGAGATCCTGGCAGGGCCTATGGCTACACCTTC. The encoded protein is CATSRDPGRAYGYTF.

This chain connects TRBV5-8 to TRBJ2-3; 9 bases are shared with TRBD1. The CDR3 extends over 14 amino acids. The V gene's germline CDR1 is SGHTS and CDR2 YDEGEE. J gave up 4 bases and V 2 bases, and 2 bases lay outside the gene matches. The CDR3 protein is CASSFDRGSDTQYF. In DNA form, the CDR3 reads TGTGCCAGCAGCTTTGACAGGGGGTCAGATACGCAGTATTTT.

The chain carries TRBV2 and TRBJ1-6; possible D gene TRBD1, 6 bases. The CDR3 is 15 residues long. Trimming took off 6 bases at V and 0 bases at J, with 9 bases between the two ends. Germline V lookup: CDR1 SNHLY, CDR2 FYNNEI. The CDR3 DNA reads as TGTGCCAGCAGAGCGGACAGCTCCTATAATTCACCCCTCCACTTT. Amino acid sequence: CASRADSSYNSPLHF.

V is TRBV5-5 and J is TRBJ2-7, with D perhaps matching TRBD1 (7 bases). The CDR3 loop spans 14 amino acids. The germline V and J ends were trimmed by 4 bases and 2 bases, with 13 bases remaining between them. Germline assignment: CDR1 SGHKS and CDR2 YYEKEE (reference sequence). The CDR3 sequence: CASSIQGGPYEQYF. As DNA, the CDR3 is TGTGCCAGCAGCATCCAGGGGGGCCCCTACGAGCAGTACTTC.

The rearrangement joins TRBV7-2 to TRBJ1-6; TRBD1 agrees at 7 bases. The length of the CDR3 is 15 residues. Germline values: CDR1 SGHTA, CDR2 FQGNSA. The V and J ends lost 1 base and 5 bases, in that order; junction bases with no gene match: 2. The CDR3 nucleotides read TGTGCCAGCAGCTTAGACAGGGGCAATAATTCACCCCTCCACTTT. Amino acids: CASSLDRGNNSPLHF.

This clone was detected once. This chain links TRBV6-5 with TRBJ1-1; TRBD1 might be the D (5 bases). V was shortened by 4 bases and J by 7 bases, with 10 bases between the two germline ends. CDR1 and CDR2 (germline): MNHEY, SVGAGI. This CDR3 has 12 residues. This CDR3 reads CASSSPGGEAFF. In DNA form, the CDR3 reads TGTGCCAGCAGTTCGCCGGGGGGTGAAGCTTTCTTT.

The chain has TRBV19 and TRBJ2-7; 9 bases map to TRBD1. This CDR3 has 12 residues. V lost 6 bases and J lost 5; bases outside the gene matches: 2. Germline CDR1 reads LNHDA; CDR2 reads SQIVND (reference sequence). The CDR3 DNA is TGTGCCAGTAGCACAGGGGGCCACGAGCAGTACTTC. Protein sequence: CASSTGGHEQYF.

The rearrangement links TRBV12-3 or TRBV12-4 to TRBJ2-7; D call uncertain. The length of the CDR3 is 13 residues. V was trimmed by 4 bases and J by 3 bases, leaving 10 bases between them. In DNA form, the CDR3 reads TGTGCCAGCAGTTCAAGTCTAGTCTACGAGCAGTACTTC. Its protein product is CASSSSLVYEQYF.

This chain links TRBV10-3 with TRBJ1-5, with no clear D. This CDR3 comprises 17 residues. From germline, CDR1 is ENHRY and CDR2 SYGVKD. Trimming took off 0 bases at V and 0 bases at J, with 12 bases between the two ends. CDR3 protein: CAISESSVDDSNQPQHF. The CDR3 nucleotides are TGTGCCATCAGTGAGTCATCGGTAGACGATAGCAATCAGCCCCAGCATTTT.

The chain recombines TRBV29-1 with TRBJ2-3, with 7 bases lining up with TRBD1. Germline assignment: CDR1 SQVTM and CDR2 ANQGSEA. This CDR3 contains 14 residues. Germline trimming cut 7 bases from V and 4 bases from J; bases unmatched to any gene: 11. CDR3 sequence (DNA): TGCAGCGCCCCGGGCGAGGGGGCCGCAGATACGCAGTATTTT. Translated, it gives CSAPGEGAADTQYF.

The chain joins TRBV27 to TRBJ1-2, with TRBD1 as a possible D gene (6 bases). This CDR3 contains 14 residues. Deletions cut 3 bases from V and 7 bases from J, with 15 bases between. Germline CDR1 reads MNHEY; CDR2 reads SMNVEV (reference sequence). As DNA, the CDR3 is TGTGCCAGCAGTTTGGATGGGGGCGCGGGTGGCTACACCTTC. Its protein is CASSLDGGAGGYTF.

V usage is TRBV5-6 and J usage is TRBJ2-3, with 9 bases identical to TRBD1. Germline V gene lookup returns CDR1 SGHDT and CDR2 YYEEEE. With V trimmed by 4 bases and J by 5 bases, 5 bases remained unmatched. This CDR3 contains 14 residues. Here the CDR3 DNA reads TGTGCCAGCAGCCTGGGACAGGGAGGAGATACGCAGTATTTT. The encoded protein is CASSLGQGGDTQYF.

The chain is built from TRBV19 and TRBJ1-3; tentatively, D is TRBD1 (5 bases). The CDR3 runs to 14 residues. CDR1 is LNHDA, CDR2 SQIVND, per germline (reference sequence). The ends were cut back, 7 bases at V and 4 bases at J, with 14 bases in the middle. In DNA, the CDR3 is TGTGCCAGTACCAAGACGGGGACGGGAAACACCATATATTTT. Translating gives CASTKTGTGNTIYF.

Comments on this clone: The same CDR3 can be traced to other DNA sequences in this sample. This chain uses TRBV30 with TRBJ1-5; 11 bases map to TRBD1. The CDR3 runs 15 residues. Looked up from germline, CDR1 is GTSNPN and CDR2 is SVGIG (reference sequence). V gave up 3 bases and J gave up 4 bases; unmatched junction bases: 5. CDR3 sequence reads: CAWRAGTGGNQPQHF. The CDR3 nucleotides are TGTGCCTGGAGGGCCGGGACAGGGGGAAATCAGCCCCAGCATTTT. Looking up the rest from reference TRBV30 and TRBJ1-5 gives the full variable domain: SQTIHQWPATLVQPVGSPLSLECTVEGTSNPNLYWYRQAAGRGLQLLFYSVGIGQISSEVPQNLSASRPQDRQFILSSKKLLLSDSGFYLCAWRAGTGGNQPQHFGDGTRLSIL.